Below are 20 T cell receptor beta chains sequenced from a single sample in a study of blood T cell repertoires in COVID-19. The protocol was immunoSEQ multiplex PCR, while the TCRdb copy is restricted to in-frame clones and leaves out a portion. Here the sample spans 240,000 or so clones, roughly 80% being singletons. What was sequenced was peripheral blood. Every receptor here comes from an elderly woman with acute or convalescent COVID-19.

This clone is a singleton in its sample. For the CDR3, the DNA is TGTGCCAGTAGTACTGCAGGGGGCAGGAATGAAAAACTGTTTTTT. It translates to CASSTAGGRNEKLFF. The chain is built from TRBV19 and TRBJ1-4, with 8 nucleotides matching TRBD1. Germline V gives CDR1 LNHDA, CDR2 SQIVND (reference sequence). The CDR3 runs to 15 residues. V lost 4 bases to trimming and J lost 5 bases; unmatched junction nucleotides: 6.

This chain joins TRBV3-1 (or the pseudogene TRBV3-2) and TRBJ2-5; 7 bases are shared with TRBD2. This CDR3 contains 15 residues. Germline loops: CDR1 LGHDT, CDR2 YNNKEL (reference sequence). V trimming: 4 bases; J trimming: 4 bases; junction bases outside the gene matches: 9. The CDR3 DNA is TGTGCCAGCAGCCTCTTGGCGGGAGAGGGAGAGACCCAGTACTTC. Protein sequence: CASSLLAGEGETQYF.

The chain uses TRBV5-1 and TRBJ2-5; 7 bases line up with TRBD2. The germline CDR1 and CDR2 sequences are SGHRS and YFSETQ. V was clipped by 6 bases and J by 7 bases; unmatched bases: 6. CDR3 size: 12 residues. The CDR3 region is CASNRGRGTQYF. CDR3 nucleotides: TGCGCCAGCAACCGAGGGAGGGGGACCCAGTACTTC. The complete variable domain, with remaining parts taken from reference TRBV5-1 and TRBJ2-5, reads KAGVTQTPRYLIKTRGQQVTLSCSPISGHRSVSWYQQTPGQGLQFLFEYFSETQRNKGNFPGRFSGRQFSNSRSEMNVSTLELGDSALYLCASNRGRGTQYFGPGTRLLVL.

This chain uses TRBV2 with TRBJ2-7, with 9 positions matching TRBD1. The CDR3 has 14 amino acids. The V and J ends lost 7 bases and 0 bases, in that order; junction bases with no gene match: 4. From germline, CDR1 is SNHLY and CDR2 FYNNEI. For the CDR3, the DNA is TGTGCCAGCAAACAGACAGGGGGCTCCTACGAGCAGTACTTC. Protein sequence: CASKQTGGSYEQYF.

The V gene is TRBV4-1, the J gene TRBJ1-1; D unresolved. Germline CDR1 is MGHRA and CDR2 is YSYEKL. This CDR3 comprises 14 residues. Trimming took off 3 bases at V and 1 base at J, with 9 bases between the two ends. The CDR3 is CASSQETRNTEAFF. The CDR3 DNA reads TGCGCCAGCAGCCAGGAGACTAGGAACACTGAAGCTTTCTTT.

The count of this clone is one. This rearrangement joins TRBV27 to TRBJ1-5; D may be TRBD1 (6 bases). This CDR3 is built from 15 residues. Per germline, CDR1 MNHEY and CDR2 SMNVEV (reference sequence). The V end lost 2 bases, the J end lost 1 base, and 9 bases lay between the germline ends. The CDR3 spells CASSLVQGSNQPQHF. For the CDR3, the DNA is TGTGCCAGCAGTTTAGTACAGGGAAGCAATCAGCCCCAGCATTTT.

The chain couples TRBV5-1 to TRBJ2-2; D gene unclear. Germline loops: CDR1 SGHRS, CDR2 YFSETQ. CDR3 length: 14 residues. The V end was cut by 0 bases, the J end by 6 bases, with 9 bases between. As DNA, the CDR3 is TGCGCCAGCAGCTTGGTCCCCCTGTCCGGGGAGCTGTTTTTT. Translating gives CASSLVPLSGELFF.

The chain links TRBV6-5 to TRBJ1-2; 9 nucleotides match TRBD1. The V gene end was trimmed by 6 bases and the J gene end by 7 bases; junction bases not matched to a gene: 12. Germline loops: CDR1 MNHEY, CDR2 SVGAGI. This CDR3 has 15 amino acids. The CDR3 here is CASRPPGQGKGGYTF. The CDR3 DNA sequence: TGTGCCAGCAGGCCCCCGGGACAGGGAAAGGGTGGCTACACCTTC.

This rearrangement joins TRBV28 to TRBJ1-1, with TRBD1 matching 7 bases. The CDR3 sequence is 14 residues long. The trim removed 8 bases at V and 0 bases at J, leaving 6 bases unmatched. Germline loops: CDR1 MDHEN, CDR2 SYDVKM. In DNA, the CDR3 is TGTGCCAGCGGATCCGGGACAGTGAACACTGAAGCTTTCTTT. Its translation is CASGSGTVNTEAFF. Using reference TRBV28 and TRBJ1-1 for the parts outside the CDR3, the full variable domain is DVKVTQSSRYLVKRTGEKVFLECVQDMDHENMFWYRQDPGLGLRLIYFSYDVKMKEKGDIPEGYSVSREKKERFSLILESASTNQTSMYLCASGSGTVNTEAFFGQGTRLTVV.

This clone was counted a few times. The chain joins TRBV6-5 to TRBJ2-7, with D possibly TRBD1 on 6 matching bases. Germline-derived CDR1 and CDR2 are MNHEY and SVGAGI. The V end lost 6 bases, the J end lost 8 bases, and 20 bases lay between the germline ends. CDR3 length: 14 amino acids. The CDR3 DNA reads TGTGCCAGCAGACCCCCCGGTGGCAGGGGCCAGCAGTACTTC. Translating gives CASRPPGGRGQQYF.

The rearrangement links TRBV9 to TRBJ2-5; 15 nucleotides match TRBD2. Trimming at V came to 0 bases and at J to 0 bases, leaving 0 bases not matched to a gene. Germline CDR1 SGDLS, CDR2 YYNGEE. This CDR3 contains 17 residues. The CDR3 loop reads CASSVGTSGGDQETQYF. CDR3 coding DNA: TGTGCCAGCAGCGTAGGGACTAGCGGGGGGGACCAAGAGACCCAGTACTTC.

This clone has more than one count but fewer than ten. The chain employs TRBV27 and TRBJ1-4; 9 bases are a match to TRBD1. The CDR3 sequence is 17 residues long. J was trimmed by 5 bases and V by 5 bases; bases with no gene match: 12. The germline V gene encodes CDR1 MNHEY and CDR2 SMNVEV (reference sequence). The CDR3 protein is CASSPGTGIAGNEKLFF. The CDR3 nucleotides are TGTGCCAGCAGTCCCGGGACAGGGATTGCAGGGAATGAAAAACTGTTTTTT.

The chain employs TRBV5-1 and TRBJ1-5; D gene unclear. The CDR3 runs to 15 residues. Trimming removed 4 bases from V and 6 bases from J, with 17 bases in between. Germline V lookup: CDR1 SGHRS, CDR2 YFSETQ. The CDR3 nucleotides are TGCGCCAGCAGCCTACGGCCTGGAGAAACTCAGCCCCAGCATTTT. It encodes CASSLRPGETQPQHF.

This sequence joins TRBV3-1 (or the pseudogene TRBV3-2) and TRBJ2-5, with D maybe TRBD2 (5 bases). This CDR3 comprises 13 residues. V was pared by 3 bases and J by 2 bases, with 7 bases between. Germline-derived CDR1 and CDR2 are LGHDT and YNNKEL (reference sequence). The CDR3 reads CASSHRGQETQYF. For the CDR3, the DNA is TGTGCCAGCAGCCACCGGGGACAAGAGACCCAGTACTTC.

The CDR3 bases are TGCAGCGTTGTCAGTTTTAGACAGAGCCTTAACTATGGCTACACCTTC. This translates into CSVVSFRQSLNYGYTF. The chain employs TRBV29-1 and TRBJ1-2, with D possibly being TRBD1 (5 bases). Germline V CDR1 and CDR2: SQVTM, ANQGSEA. V lost 4 bases and J lost 1, with 19 bases in between. The CDR3 contains 16 residues.

V usage is TRBV9 and J usage is TRBJ1-3; D might be TRBD1 (6 bases). V was shortened by 0 bases and J by 3 bases, with 7 bases between the two germline ends. CDR1 is SGDLS and CDR2 is YYNGEE in the germline V gene. The CDR3 extends over 14 amino acids. This CDR3 reads CASSVAGDGNTIYF. The CDR3 DNA sequence: TGTGCCAGCAGCGTAGCAGGGGATGGAAACACCATATATTTT.

V is TRBV2 and J is TRBJ2-7; TRBD2 matches at 9 bases. The germline CDR1 and CDR2 sequences are SNHLY and FYNNEI. J was trimmed by 0 bases and V by 6 bases; bases with no gene match: 3. This CDR3 is 14 amino acids long. Here the CDR3 DNA reads TGTGCCAGCAGGACTAGCGGTCTCTCCTACGAGCAGTACTTC. Its translation: CASRTSGLSYEQYF.

This clone was observed a few times. The chain has TRBV30 and TRBJ1-1, with 7 positions matching TRBD1. Looked up from germline, CDR1 is GTSNPN and CDR2 is SVGIG (reference sequence). V shed 7 bases, J shed 3 bases, and the junction held 8 bases outside the gene matches. The CDR3 spans 13 residues. CDR3 region: CAFETGLHTEAFF. The CDR3 bases are TGTGCCTTTGAGACAGGGCTTCACACTGAAGCTTTCTTT. The full variable domain, rest sourced from reference TRBV30 and TRBJ1-1, is SQTIHQWPATLVQPVGSPLSLECTVEGTSNPNLYWYRQAAGRGLQLLFYSVGIGQISSEVPQNLSASRPQDRQFILSSKKLLLSDSGFYLCAFETGLHTEAFFGQGTRLTVV.

V usage is TRBV6-4 and J usage is TRBJ2-1; 12 nucleotides match TRBD2. Germline CDR1 is MRHNA and CDR2 is SNTAGT. Trimming at V came to 4 bases and at J to 9 bases, leaving 10 bases not matched to a gene. This CDR3 has 16 residues. The CDR3 nucleotides are TGTGCCAGCAGTGCCCTAGCGGGGGGGGAGTATGGTGAGCAGTTCTTC. Amino acid sequence: CASSALAGGEYGEQFF.

This clone occurred once. The chain uses TRBV11-2 and TRBJ1-2; weak D call: TRBD1 (6 bases). CDR1 SGHAT and CDR2 FQNNGV come from the germline V gene. The V and J ends lost 4 bases and 4 bases respectively, with 28 bases between them. CDR3 length: 19 amino acids. CDR3 DNA: TGTGCCAGCAGCTCCCCGACCGGGACACTAGGGGATGGGGGCTATGGCTACACCTTC. Translation gives CASSSPTGTLGDGGYGYTF.